These 13 T cell receptor beta chains were all obtained from the same sample, sequenced in a study of cytomegalovirus exposure and HLA in healthy donors. In the PCR, 60 Vbeta and 13 Jbeta primers were used. Sequenced by immunoSEQ multiplex PCR; TCRdb stores in-frame clones only, minus some. The table shows 95,000 to 100,000 clones, with about 76% occurring only once. Sequencing was carried out using PBMCs. The receptors here all came from a human donor in good health.

The V and J genes are TRBV15 and TRBJ2-7; a possible D gene is TRBD2 (5 bases). The V end lost 0 bases, the J end lost 6 bases, and 18 bases lay between the germline ends. Germline lookup yields CDR1 LNHNV and CDR2 YYDKDF (reference sequence). The CDR3 has 16 amino acids. CDR3 DNA: TGTGCCACCAGCAGAGATCGAACGGGGAGAACGATCGAGCAGTACTTC. Translated, it gives CATSRDRTGRTIEQYF.

The gene calls are TRBV6-5 and TRBJ1-2, with 10 positions matching TRBD1. Germline-derived CDR1 and CDR2 are MNHEY and SVGAGI. Trimming removed 5 bases from V and 2 bases from J; junction bases left unmatched: 5. The CDR3 length is 15 residues. CDR3 in amino acids: CASSNPGQGNYGYTF. The CDR3 region has the DNA TGTGCCAGCAGTAACCCGGGACAGGGGAACTATGGCTACACCTTC.

The sample holds one count of this clone. The chain has TRBV20-1 and TRBJ2-7, with D possibly being TRBD1 (5 bases). From germline, CDR1 is DFQATT and CDR2 SNEGSKA (reference sequence). V gave up 6 bases and J gave up 3 bases, with 9 bases separating them. This CDR3 region has 11 residues. CDR3 in DNA: TGCAGTGCACTCGACAGCTACGAGCAGTACTTC. Residues: CSALDSYEQYF.

The chain uses TRBV7-8 and TRBJ2-1; 9 positions match TRBD1. Germline CDR1 and CDR2: SGHVS and FQNEAQ. V shed 2 bases and J 7 bases; nucleotides not matched to a gene: 12. The CDR3 length is 17 residues. The CDR3 reads CASSLRVPGQGNNEQFF. CDR3 DNA sequence: TGTGCCAGCAGCTTAAGGGTCCCGGGACAGGGTAATAATGAGCAGTTCTTC.

This clone appeared once. This chain links TRBV10-3 with TRBJ2-3; the D gene is possibly TRBD1 (6 bases). The V gene's germline CDR1 is ENHRY and CDR2 SYGVKD. Between the trimmed V and J ends, which lost 0 bases and 6 bases, there was a span of 19 bases. This CDR3 is built from 17 residues. The CDR3 reads CAISESIPRGRQDTQYF. CDR3 in DNA: TGTGCCATCAGTGAGTCGATACCCAGGGGCAGACAGGATACGCAGTATTTT.

There are a few counts of this clone. This chain joins TRBV29-1 and TRBJ1-2, with TRBD1 matching over 7 bases. Germline lookup yields CDR1 SQVTM and CDR2 ANQGSEA. The CDR3 consists of 15 residues. The V gene end was trimmed by 2 bases and the J gene end by 5 bases; junction bases not matched to a gene: 11. CDR3 DNA: TGCAGCGTTGAATTTGTGAGGACAGGCCCTTATGGCTACACCTTC. Protein: CSVEFVRTGPYGYTF. Together with reference TRBV29-1 and TRBJ1-2, the CDR3 gives the full variable domain: SAVISQKPSRDICQRGTSLTIQCQVDSQVTMMFWYRQQPGQSLTLIATANQGSEATYESGFVIDKFPISRPNLTFSTLTVSNMSPEDSSIYLCSVEFVRTGPYGYTFGSGTRLTVV.

This clone was detected only a few times. The chain is built from TRBV4-2 and TRBJ1-6; unclear D gene. Looked up from germline, CDR1 is LGHNA and CDR2 is YNFKEQ. The length of the CDR3 is 17 residues. Between the trimmed V and J ends, which lost 4 bases and 5 bases, there was a span of 18 bases. The CDR3 is CASSRRLAGSDNSPLHF. The CDR3 DNA reads as TGTGCCAGCAGCCGAAGATTGGCGGGATCGGATAATTCACCCCTCCACTTT.

The V and J genes are TRBV19 and TRBJ2-7, with a possible D match to TRBD1 (6 bases). The CDR3 covers 15 residues. Germline CDR1 LNHDA, CDR2 SQIVND (reference sequence). Trimming cost V 5 bases and J 7 bases, with 21 bases left between them. The CDR3 DNA reads TGTGCCAGTAGTGCTCCCCGGGACAAGGGTCTGGAGCAGTACTTC. It specifies CASSAPRDKGLEQYF.

CDR3 nucleotide sequence: TGCGCCAGCAGCTTGGCAGTGGGAGTGCAACAAGAGACCCAGTACTTC. This encodes CASSLAVGVQQETQYF. The V and J genes are TRBV5-1 and TRBJ2-5, with a weak D call TRBD2 (5 bases). The CDR3 covers 16 residues. Germline V gene data show CDR1 as SGHRS and CDR2 as YFSETQ. V lost 0 bases and J lost 2, with 14 bases in between.

The chain recombines TRBV5-1 with TRBJ2-2; 9 bases are shared with TRBD1. The length of the CDR3 is 14 residues. Losses at the gene ends were 9 bases for V and 2 bases for J; bases not matched to a gene: 5. Germline assignment: CDR1 SGHRS and CDR2 YFSETQ. Written as DNA, the CDR3 is TGCGCCACCAGGGGACAGGGAAACACCGGGGAGCTGTTTTTT. Its translation is CATRGQGNTGELFF.

This clone was detected once. This chain uses TRBV7-8 with TRBJ2-7; D unclear. V shed 2 bases and J shed 4 bases, with 12 bases lying between them. CDR3 length: 14 amino acids. Germline CDR1 SGHVS, CDR2 FQNEAQ. CDR3 nucleotides: TGTGCCAGCAGCTTAACTGAAACGTCGTACGAGCAGTACTTC. This codes for CASSLTETSYEQYF.

The chain joins TRBV10-3 to TRBJ1-1, with 8 positions matching TRBD1. This CDR3 has 13 residues. Germline assignment: CDR1 ENHRY and CDR2 SYGVKD. The V gene end was trimmed by 6 bases and the J gene end by 8 bases; junction bases not matched to a gene: 8. CDR3 loop: CAISGQGVVEAFF. Written as DNA, the CDR3 is TGTGCCATCAGCGGACAGGGTGTCGTCGAAGCTTTCTTT.

V gene TRBV4-2 combines with J gene TRBJ2-7; D possibly corresponds to TRBD1 (6 bases). The CDR3 is made up of 14 amino acids. V lost 1 base and J 7 bases, leaving 14 bases between the germline ends. Germline values: CDR1 LGHNA, CDR2 YNFKEQ. The CDR3 reads CASSQASGAWEQYF. CDR3 bases: TGTGCCAGCAGCCAAGCCTCAGGGGCTTGGGAGCAGTACTTC.